This is a list of T cell receptor beta chains from one sample in a study of blood T cell repertoires in COVID-19. Clones were read by immunoSEQ multiplex PCR, and TCRdb kept only the in-frame ones, dropping some. In the table there are 200,000 to 250,000 clones, about 79% of which are singletons. Sequencing was done on a sample of peripheral blood. These receptors came from a man aged 45-65 years with active or convalescent COVID-19. Both conserved end residues are part of each CDR3. The D gene is left open where the match is weak. A row's size may be missing; if present it is once, few, many or a size class.

V	D	size	J	CDR3	DNA
TRBV27	TRBD2	.	TRBJ2-1	CASSLWGPSGSYPSYNEQFF	TGTGCCAGCAGTTTATGGGGGCCGAGCGGGAGTTATCCCTCCTACAATGAGCAGTTCTTC
TRBV6-5	.	.	TRBJ2-7	CASIPGTRKVYEQYF	TGTGCCAGCATACCCGGGACACGAAAGGTCTACGAGCAGTACTTC
TRBV6-5	.	.	TRBJ2-1	CASSPARDSYNEQFF	TGTGCCAGCAGTCCTGCGCGGGATTCCTACAATGAGCAGTTCTTC
TRBV7-2	TRBD1	.	TRBJ1-5	CASSPPGQASNQPQHF	TGTGCCAGCAGCCCACCCGGACAGGCTAGCAATCAGCCCCAGCATTTT
TRBV2	.	.	TRBJ2-6	CASSGRPRTALGGANVLTF	TGTGCCAGCAGTGGACGTCCCCGGACAGCCCTGGGAGGGGCCAACGTCCTGACTTTC
TRBV19	.	few	TRBJ1-4	CASSVRGHGEKLFF	TGTGCCAGTAGTGTGCGGGGCCACGGAGAAAAACTGTTTTTT
TRBV5-1	TRBD1	.	TRBJ1-1	CASSARDSYYENTEAFF	TGCGCCAGCAGCGCTAGGGACAGTTACTACGAGAACACTGAAGCTTTCTTT
TRBV7-2	.	.	TRBJ1-6	CASSLPRGSSYNSPLHF	TGTGCCAGCAGCTTACCCAGGGGAAGCTCCTATAATTCACCCCTCCACTTT
TRBV7-9	.	.	TRBJ1-6	CASSFSGNSPLHF	TGTGCCAGCAGCTTTTCAGGGAATTCACCCCTCCACTTT
TRBV18	TRBD1	once	TRBJ2-5	CASSLSTGTGVETQYF	TGTGCCAGCTCACTCAGCACCGGGACAGGGGTGGAGACCCAGTACTTC
TRBV7-9	TRBD2	few	TRBJ2-1	CASSLARLADSSYNEQFF	TGTGCCAGCAGCTTAGCCCGGCTAGCGGACTCCTCCTACAATGAGCAGTTCTTC
TRBV5-1	.	.	TRBJ1-4	CASSLAGQGNEKLFF	TGCGCCAGCAGCTTGGCCGGGCAGGGGAATGAAAAACTGTTTTTT
TRBV25-1	TRBD1	.	TRBJ2-3	CASSEYRDRETDTQYF	TGTGCCAGCAGTGAATATAGGGACAGGGAAACAGATACGCAGTATTTT
TRBV10-3	.	.	TRBJ2-2	CAISAIRGTVGGELFF	TGTGCCATCAGTGCCATCCGGGGAACAGTGGGCGGGGAGCTGTTTTTT
TRBV6-6	TRBD1	once	TRBJ1-1	CASIPGTVNTEAFF	TGTGCCAGCATTCCGGGGACAGTGAACACTGAAGCTTTCTTT
TRBV28	.	.	TRBJ1-3	CASSLPGAGNTIYF	TGTGCCAGCAGTTTACCGGGGGCTGGAAACACCATATATTTT
TRBV6-1	.	few	TRBJ1-1	CASSEGLNTEAFF	TGTGCCAGCAGTGAAGGGCTGAACACTGAAGCTTTCTTT
TRBV9	.	.	TRBJ2-7	CASSPGRGAYEQYF	TGTGCCAGCAGCCCCGGTCGCGGGGCCTACGAGCAGTACTTC
TRBV10-2	.	.	TRBJ2-2	CASFTENTGELFF	TGCGCCAGCTTTACAGAGAACACCGGGGAGCTGTTTTTT
TRBV11-2	TRBD1	.	TRBJ2-7	CASRGQRSYEQYF	TGTGCCAGCAGGGGACAGCGTTCCTACGAGCAGTACTTC
TRBV6-2/TRBV6-3	.	.	TRBJ1-1	CASSRGQLNTEAFF	TGTGCCAGCAGCCGAGGACAGCTGAACACTGAAGCTTTCTTT
TRBV5-1	.	.	TRBJ2-3	CASSFGHTDTQYF	TGCGCCAGCAGCTTTGGCCACACAGATACGCAGTATTTT
TRBV7-3	.	.	TRBJ2-3	CASSPTKTSTDTQYF	TGTGCCAGCAGCCCCACAAAGACTAGCACAGATACGCAGTATTTT
TRBV2	.	.	TRBJ2-5	CASSEAPGAETQYF	TGTGCCAGCAGTGAAGCGCCTGGGGCGGAGACCCAGTACTTC
TRBV4-3	.	.	TRBJ1-6	CASSQDHSSYNSPLHF	TGCGCCAGCAGCCAAGACCACAGCTCCTATAATTCACCCCTCCACTTT
TRBV3-1/TRBV3-2	.	.	TRBJ1-1	CASSQVHLRGTEAFF	TGTGCCAGCAGCCAAGTCCACTTACGGGGGACTGAAGCTTTCTTT
TRBV5-1	TRBD1	.	TRBJ1-2	CASRTGQGTYGYTF	TGCGCCAGCAGAACGGGACAGGGGACCTATGGCTACACCTTC
TRBV5-1	TRBD2	.	TRBJ2-3	CASSPALSGRGSVTDTQYF	TGCGCCAGCAGCCCGGCCCTTAGCGGGAGGGGGTCCGTAACAGATACGCAGTATTTT
TRBV4-3	.	few	TRBJ1-1	CASSLRVGNTEAFF	TGCGCCAGCAGCCTGCGGGTAGGGAACACTGAAGCTTTCTTT
TRBV19	.	.	TRBJ1-2	CASSGSGSTFYGYTF	TGTGCCAGTAGTGGTTCCGGGTCAACTTTTTATGGCTACACCTTC
TRBV18	TRBD2	.	TRBJ2-1	CASSLSGGAYNEQFF	TGTGCCAGCTCACTCAGCGGGGGGGCTTACAATGAGCAGTTCTTC
TRBV5-1	TRBD1	.	TRBJ1-4	CASSDRGTDEKLFF	TGCGCCAGCAGCGACAGGGGAACGGATGAAAAACTGTTTTTT
TRBV12-3/TRBV12-4	.	.	TRBJ1-2	CASRSTGIGGYTF	TGTGCCAGCAGGTCTACAGGTATTGGAGGCTACACCTTC
TRBV19	.	.	TRBJ1-2	CASSIDTGRGGSGYGYTF	TGTGCCAGTAGTATAGACACTGGCAGGGGTGGGTCGGGCTATGGCTACACCTTC
TRBV19	.	.	TRBJ1-4	CASSIRQREKLFF	TGTGCCAGTAGTATAAGGCAGCGGGAAAAACTGTTTTTT
TRBV12-3/TRBV12-4	.	.	TRBJ2-7	CASSGWRNYEQYF	TGTGCCAGCAGTGGCTGGCGGAACTACGAGCAGTACTTC
TRBV7-9	.	.	TRBJ2-2	CASSPVRRELFF	TGTGCCAGCAGCCCCGTCCGTCGGGAGCTGTTTTTT